The 30 T cell receptor beta chains reported below all come from one sample, sequenced in a study of T cells in Graves' hyperthyroidism and ophthalmopathy. The TCR beta CDR3 regions underwent amplification using RNA transcripts as the source. Researchers ran a first-round RT-PCR on the TCR CDR3 using the HTBI primer set. TCRdb re-called the multiplex PCR reads through MiXCR, storing one row per CDR3 protein. The sample yields fewer than 750,000 distinct CDR3 sequences, more than 12% seen once. Input material: blood. All receptors derive from a woman aged 45-65 years with Graves' ophthalmopathy.

In its sample, this clonotype was seen many times. The chain combines TRBV2 with TRBJ2-7; 9 bases fit TRBD2. This CDR3 has 12 amino acids. The germline CDR1 and CDR2 sequences are SNHLY and FYNNEI. Trimming at V came to 10 bases and at J to 4 bases, leaving 5 bases not matched to a gene. CDR3 nucleotides: TGTGCCAATAGCGGGAGCCTATACGAGCAGTACTTC. It translates to CANSGSLYEQYF.

This clonotype came up many times. The chain has TRBV28 and TRBJ2-5; D possibly corresponds to TRBD2 (5 bases). Trimming left V 4 bases short and J 0 bases short, with 12 bases between. Germline lookup yields CDR1 MDHEN and CDR2 SYDVKM. The CDR3 is 15 amino acids. The CDR3 bases are TGTGCCAGCAGTTCTCCGTCGGGGAACCAAGAGACCCAGTACTTC. Translated: CASSSPSGNQETQYF. The complete variable domain, with remaining parts taken from reference TRBV28 and TRBJ2-5, reads DVKVTQSSRYLVKRTGEKVFLECVQDMDHENMFWYRQDPGLGLRLIYFSYDVKMKEKGDIPEGYSVSREKKERFSLILESASTNQTSMYLCASSSPSGNQETQYFGPGTRLLVL.

The rearrangement links TRBV5-6 to TRBJ2-1; 9 nucleotides line up with TRBD2. Trimming removed 2 bases from V and 5 bases from J; junction bases left unmatched: 11. Germline CDR1 and CDR2: SGHDT and YYEEEE. CDR3 size: 17 residues. The CDR3 is CASSLTGSSGIHNEQFF. CDR3 bases: TGTGCCAGCAGCTTAACAGGGTCTAGCGGGATTCACAATGAGCAGTTCTTC.

This clonotype has more than one count but fewer than ten. V usage is TRBV18 and J usage is TRBJ2-5; D is uncertain. Trimming pared 2 bases from V and 5 bases from J, leaving 12 bases between. Germline assignment: CDR1 KGHSH and CDR2 LQKENI. The CDR3 has 14 residues. The CDR3: CASSPIPLGETQYF. The CDR3 bases are TGTGCCAGCTCACCAATTCCCCTAGGTGAGACCCAGTACTTC.

This clonotype was counted many times. The CDR3: CSARDEQGLAGISYEQYF. CDR3 sequence (DNA): TGCAGTGCTAGAGATGAACAGGGACTAGCGGGAATCTCCTACGAGCAGTACTTC. The chain links TRBV20-1 to TRBJ2-7; TRBD2 matches at 13 bases. The CDR3 is made up of 18 amino acids. J lost 0 bases, V lost 0 bases, and 8 bases had no gene match. Germline CDR1 and CDR2: DFQATT and SNEGSKA (reference sequence).

In its sample, this clonotype was seen many times. V gene TRBV27 combines with J gene TRBJ1-3, with 11 bases aligning to TRBD1. V lost 4 bases, J lost 3 bases, and 5 bases stayed unmatched. There are 16 residues in the CDR3. Germline lookup yields CDR1 MNHEY and CDR2 SMNVEV (reference sequence). The CDR3 bases are TGTGCCAGCAGTTACTCCGGGACAGGGGGTGGAAACACCATATATTTT. It encodes CASSYSGTGGGNTIYF.

In its sample, this clonotype was seen once. The V call is TRBV11-2, the J call TRBJ2-2, with D possibly matching TRBD1 (6 bases). Germline CDR1 is SGHAT and CDR2 is FQNNGV. With 5 bases removed from V and 3 bases from J, the gap between germline ends came to 13 bases. This CDR3 has 15 amino acids. The CDR3 sequence: CASSTIRGYTGELFF. CDR3 DNA: TGTGCCAGCAGCACAATAAGGGGGTACACCGGGGAGCTGTTTTTT. The variable domain in full, with the rest retrieved from reference TRBV11-2 and TRBJ2-2, is EAGVAQSPRYKIIEKRQSVAFWCNPISGHATLYWYQQILGQGPKLLIQFQNNGVVDDSQLPKDRFSAERLKGVDSTLKIQPAKLEDSAVYLCASSTIRGYTGELFFGEGSRLTVL.

Notes on this clonotype: The germline gene is not matched at one end of the junction; a read error may be the cause. V usage is TRBV28 and J usage is TRBJ2-1; 8 bases fit TRBD2. The germline V gene encodes CDR1 MDHEN and CDR2 SYDVKM. This CDR3 contains 14 residues. In DNA, the CDR3 is TGTGCCAGCATTTTAGCGGGGCTATACAATGAGCAGTTCTTC. It translates to CASILAGLYNEQFF.

This clonotype was counted only a few times. The chain joins TRBV19 to TRBJ2-7; D ambiguous. The CDR3 is 15 residues long. V lost 5 bases and J 0 bases, leaving 14 bases between the germline ends. Germline V lookup: CDR1 LNHDA, CDR2 SQIVND (reference sequence). The DNA for the CDR3 is TGTGCCAGTAGTGAGTCCGCGGTGAGCTCCTACGAGCAGTACTTC. Translating gives CASSESAVSSYEQYF. The whole variable domain, remainder taken from reference TRBV19 and TRBJ2-7, is DGGITQSPKYLFRKEGQNVTLSCEQNLNHDAMYWYRQDPGQGLRLIYYSQIVNDFQKGDIAEGYSVSREKKESFPLTVTSAQKNPTAFYLCASSESAVSSYEQYFGPGTRLTVT.

This clonotype was seen many times. J is TRBJ1-2 and V is TRBV27; possible D gene TRBD1, 5 bases. Trimming stripped 6 bases from V and 4 bases from J, with 21 bases between. This CDR3 contains 16 residues. Looked up from germline, CDR1 is MNHEY and CDR2 is SMNVEV (reference sequence). The CDR3 sequence: CASRETVNHQGYGYTF. CDR3 nucleotides: TGTGCCAGCAGGGAGACAGTAAATCACCAGGGCTATGGCTACACCTTC.

This clonotype was recorded many times. The chain combines TRBV20-1 with TRBJ2-5, with TRBD2 identical over 10 bases. V lost 2 bases and J lost 5; bases outside the gene matches: 5. The CDR3 runs 14 residues. Per the germline V gene, CDR1 is DFQATT and CDR2 is SNEGSKA (reference sequence). CDR3 in amino acids: CSARPLAGVETQYF. The CDR3 DNA follows: TGCAGTGCTAGACCCCTAGCGGGAGTTGAGACCCAGTACTTC.

The V and J genes are TRBV6-1 and TRBJ2-1, with 8 bases that match TRBD2. Germline CDR1 reads MNHNS; CDR2 reads SASEGT. V lost 4 bases to trimming and J lost 5 bases; unmatched junction nucleotides: 10. This CDR3 has 16 amino acids. The CDR3 sequence is CASSGATSATNNEQFF. The CDR3 bases are TGTGCCAGCAGTGGCGCGACTAGCGCAACCAACAATGAGCAGTTCTTC.

In this sample, this clonotype turned up many times. The chain carries TRBV12-3 or TRBV12-4 and TRBJ2-7, with 7 bases that match TRBD1. With 6 bases clipped from V and 2 bases from J, the junction kept 7 bases outside the gene matches. CDR3 length: 14 residues. The CDR3 sequence: CASRPHGQAYEQYF. The CDR3 DNA is TGTGCCAGCAGACCCCACGGACAGGCCTACGAGCAGTACTTC.

In its sample, this clonotype was seen many times. The chain carries TRBV6-2 or TRBV6-3 and TRBJ2-3; D perhaps matches TRBD2 (6 bases). V was trimmed by 10 bases and J by 6 bases, leaving 17 bases between them. The germline CDR1 and CDR2 sequences are MNHEY and SVGEGT. The CDR3 totals 13 residues. Written as DNA, the CDR3 is TGTGCCAACCCGTTAGCGGCCCCCGATACGCAGTATTTT. Protein: CANPLAAPDTQYF.

This chain's CDR3 is CASSNSRAASTDTQYF. CDR3 sequence (DNA): TGTGCCAGCAGCAACTCAAGGGCTGCTAGCACAGATACGCAGTATTTT. The genes are TRBV9 and TRBJ2-3; D ambiguous. Per germline, CDR1 SGDLS and CDR2 YYNGEE. This CDR3 has 16 residues. Deletions cut 4 bases from V and 0 bases from J, with 15 bases between.

In its sample, this clonotype was seen many times. This chain joins TRBV6-2 or TRBV6-3 and TRBJ1-1; the D is unclear. V was pared by 5 bases and J by 7 bases, with 11 bases between. The germline V gene encodes CDR1 MNHEY and CDR2 SVGEGT. The CDR3 totals 12 residues. The CDR3 nucleotides read TGTGCCAGCAGTCCGGCTCGAGGTGAAGCTTTCTTT. It specifies CASSPARGEAFF.

This clonotype was recorded a few times. The chain uses TRBV5-1 and TRBJ2-5; no reliable D call. Between the trimmed V and J ends, which lost 3 bases and 2 bases, there was a span of 14 bases. CDR1 SGHRS and CDR2 YFSETQ come from the germline V gene. The CDR3 contains 15 residues. In DNA form, the CDR3 reads TGCGCCAGCAGCTCGGATCGTTTTGGGCAAGAGACCCAGTACTTC. Its protein is CASSSDRFGQETQYF.

This clonotype showed up many times. As DNA, the CDR3 is TGTGCCTGGATTGACCAAGAGACCCAGTACTTC. Amino acid sequence: CAWIDQETQYF. The V and J genes are TRBV30 and TRBJ2-5; no clear D. Trimming pared 4 bases from V and 0 bases from J, leaving 3 bases between. The CDR3 totals 11 residues. CDR1 and CDR2 (germline): GTSNPN, SVGIG (reference sequence). The variable domain in full, with the rest retrieved from reference TRBV30 and TRBJ2-5, is SQTIHQWPATLVQPVGSPLSLECTVEGTSNPNLYWYRQAAGRGLQLLFYSVGIGQISSEVPQNLSASRPQDRQFILSSKKLLLSDSGFYLCAWIDQETQYFGPGTRLLVL.

The table lists this clonotype with many counts. The chain uses TRBV20-1 and TRBJ1-1, with 7 bases fitting TRBD1. Trimming removed 5 bases from V and 4 bases from J; junction bases left unmatched: 10. The CDR3 runs 14 residues. Germline V CDR1 and CDR2: DFQATT, SNEGSKA (reference sequence). This CDR3 is CSAVRPTGTTEAFF. The CDR3 DNA reads as TGCAGTGCTGTTAGACCGACAGGGACCACTGAAGCTTTCTTT.

This clonotype was detected many times. The chain employs TRBV2 and TRBJ1-1, with D perhaps TRBD1 (5 bases). The CDR3 runs 14 residues. Trimming shortened V by 4 bases and J by 1 base, and 10 bases separated the two germline ends. Germline CDR1 and CDR2: SNHLY and FYNNEI. CDR3 DNA sequence: TGTGCCAGCAGTGTGGAAGGGGCGAACACTGAAGCTTTCTTT. Translated: CASSVEGANTEAFF.

The chain joins TRBV14 to TRBJ2-5; TRBD2 agrees at 10 bases. V shed 4 bases and J 4 bases; nucleotides not matched to a gene: 12. Germline CDR1 SGHDN, CDR2 FVKESK. CDR3 size: 17 residues. Here the CDR3 DNA reads TGTGCCAGCAGCCTTTTCTCGGGCAGACTAGCGGGAGAGACCCAGTACTTC. Residues: CASSLFSGRLAGETQYF.

This clonotype has a handful of counts. The chain carries TRBV12-3 or TRBV12-4 and TRBJ2-7, with a weak D call TRBD1 (5 bases). V lost 6 bases, J lost 0 bases, and 12 bases lay in between. This CDR3 has 14 residues. The CDR3 region is CASSKGHFSYEQYF. The CDR3 nucleotides read TGTGCCAGCAGCAAGGGGCACTTCTCCTACGAGCAGTACTTC.

This clonotype was recorded a few times. This rearrangement joins TRBV5-1 to TRBJ2-7; D could derive from TRBD1 or TRBD2 (5 bases each). Germline values: CDR1 SGHRS, CDR2 YFSETQ. V was cut by 4 bases and J by 5 bases, with 19 bases left in between. This CDR3 region has 15 residues. This CDR3 is CASSSYRDRRDEQYF. The CDR3 coding sequence is TGCGCCAGCAGCAGCTACCGGGACCGCCGGGACGAGCAGTACTTC.

This clonotype was seen ten or more times. V and J are TRBV5-8 and TRBJ1-2; a possible D gene is TRBD1 (6 bases). Deletions cut 1 base from V and 2 bases from J, with 15 bases between. This CDR3 spans 16 amino acids. CDR1 and CDR2 from the germline V gene are SGHTS and YDEGEE. The CDR3 DNA follows: TGTGCCAGCAGCTTGCGCGGGGGCGTAAAAAACTATGGCTACACCTTC. Its protein is CASSLRGGVKNYGYTF.

This clonotype was seen ten or more times. CDR3 in DNA: TGTGCCAGCCGACTTAGCAGACAAGGGGAGCTGTTTTTT. Translated, it gives CASRLSRQGELFF. V and J are TRBV2 and TRBJ2-2; D ambiguous. Germline assignment: CDR1 SNHLY and CDR2 FYNNEI. V shed 8 bases and J shed 8 bases, with 15 bases lying between them. The CDR3 has 13 amino acids.

This rearrangement joins TRBV18 to TRBJ2-2; D is uncertain. V was clipped by 4 bases and J by 0 bases, with 12 bases between them. Germline V lookup: CDR1 KGHSH, CDR2 LQKENI. The CDR3 is 16 residues long. The CDR3 region is CASSLTAVANTGELFF. CDR3 DNA sequence: TGTGCCAGCTCACTCACTGCGGTCGCGAACACCGGGGAGCTGTTTTTT.

This sequence joins TRBV18 and TRBJ2-7; D is ambiguous. The CDR3 spans 12 residues. V was cut by 2 bases and J by 7 bases, with 9 bases left in between. Germline V gene sequence: CDR1 KGHSH, CDR2 LQKENI. The CDR3 DNA is TGTGCCAGCTCACCAACGACCGAAGAGCAGTACTTC. Protein product: CASSPTTEEQYF.

The chain joins TRBV20-1 to TRBJ1-1; the D is unclear. Germline CDR1 DFQATT, CDR2 SNEGSKA (reference sequence). The CDR3 totals 10 residues. The CDR3 here is CRVGNTEAFF. The CDR3 DNA follows: TGCAGGGTAGGGAACACTGAAGCTTTCTTT.

Worth noting for this clonotype: A much larger clonotype is one base distant, so this may be a read error. Here the CDR3 omits its conserved ending phenylalanine or tryptophan, so a read error is the likely source. The gene calls are TRBV27 and TRBJ1-1; TRBD1 agrees at 7 bases. The CDR3 covers 14 residues. Germline V CDR1 and CDR2: MNHEY, SMNVEV (reference sequence). Germline trimming cut 4 bases from V and 7 bases from J; bases unmatched to any gene: 9. CDR3 amino acids: CASSSKTGLGEAFL. The CDR3 DNA reads as TGTGCCAGCAGTTCAAAGACAGGGTTAGGTGAAGCTTTCCTT.

Details on this clonotype: With a much larger clone just one base away, this may be a read error. The chain couples TRBV29-1 to TRBJ2-1; 10 positions match TRBD2. CDR1 and CDR2 (germline): SQVTM, ANQGSEA. The CDR3 runs to 17 residues. The CDR3 DNA sequence: TGCAGCGTTTGGGAGCGGGAGGGCCGTAGTATTCGCAATGGGCAGTTCTTC. It codes for CSVWEREGRSIRNGQFF.